These 24 T cell receptor beta chains share one sample of origin, sequenced in a study of blood T cell repertoires in COVID-19. Sequenced by immunoSEQ multiplex PCR; TCRdb stores in-frame clones only, minus some. Of about 210,000 clones in the sample, 80% to 85% were seen once. Sequencing was done on a sample of peripheral blood. These receptors were obtained from a woman older than 75 with COVID-19, enrolled during active disease.

This sequence joins TRBV18 and TRBJ1-1, with 7 nucleotides matching TRBD1. From germline, CDR1 is KGHSH and CDR2 LQKENI. V was pared by 2 bases and J by 8 bases, with 2 bases of the junction left unmatched. CDR3 length: 12 amino acids. The CDR3 spells CASSPLQGEAFF. The CDR3, as DNA: TGTGCCAGCTCACCATTACAGGGGGAAGCTTTCTTT.

This chain links TRBV19 with TRBJ1-3, with 8 nucleotides matching TRBD1. V dropped 6 bases and J dropped 7; count of bases not matched to a gene: 5. Germline V gene sequence: CDR1 LNHDA, CDR2 SQIVND (reference sequence). This CDR3 is built from 13 residues. CDR3 DNA sequence: TGTGCCAGTAGGTGGACAGGGTTCAACACCATATATTTT. Its protein product is CASRWTGFNTIYF.

J is TRBJ2-1 and V is TRBV28, with 8 nucleotides matching TRBD1. Germline trimming cut 5 bases from V and 3 bases from J; bases unmatched to any gene: 9. The CDR3 is 16 amino acids. Looked up from germline, CDR1 is MDHEN and CDR2 is SYDVKM. The CDR3 here is CASSPSGRGHYNEQFF. Here the CDR3 DNA reads TGTGCCAGCAGTCCCTCTGGCAGGGGGCACTACAATGAGCAGTTCTTC.

The chain employs TRBV5-1 and TRBJ1-2, with TRBD1 matching 8 bases. This CDR3 is built from 17 residues. The V segment lost 4 bases and the J segment 3 bases; nucleotides outside the gene matches: 14. CDR1 is SGHRS, CDR2 YFSETQ, per germline. For the CDR3, the DNA is TGCGCCAGCAGCCGCGACAGGGGTAATGCGCTTCACTATGGCTACACCTTC. Its translation: CASSRDRGNALHYGYTF. Full variable domain (remainder filled in from reference TRBV5-1 and TRBJ1-2): KAGVTQTPRYLIKTRGQQVTLSCSPISGHRSVSWYQQTPGQGLQFLFEYFSETQRNKGNFPGRFSGRQFSNSRSEMNVSTLELGDSALYLCASSRDRGNALHYGYTFGSGTRLTVV.

V gene TRBV6-5 combines with J gene TRBJ1-4, with 9 bases matching TRBD1. CDR3 length equals 15 residues. The ends lost 1 base at V and 10 bases at J; junction bases unmatched: 7. The germline V gene has CDR1 MNHEY and CDR2 SVGAGI. The chain's CDR3 is CASSYYRQGEGKLFF. In DNA, the CDR3 is TGTGCCAGCAGTTACTACAGACAGGGGGAGGGAAAACTGTTTTTT.

This chain joins TRBV28 and TRBJ1-5, with 8 nucleotides matching TRBD1. V was pared by 6 bases and J by 6 bases, with 7 bases of the junction left unmatched. CDR1 and CDR2 (germline): MDHEN, SYDVKM. CDR3 length equals 14 residues. The CDR3: CASRAGGSGQPQHF. For the CDR3, the DNA is TGTGCCAGCAGAGCAGGGGGCTCGGGTCAGCCCCAGCATTTT.

The CDR3 here is CASSSRLNPGGNTIYF. DNA for the CDR3: TGTGCCAGCAGCTCTAGACTCAACCCGGGAGGAAACACCATATATTTT. The V and J genes are TRBV5-4 and TRBJ1-3, with D unresolved. The CDR3 contains 16 residues. The germline V gene encodes CDR1 SGHNT and CDR2 YYREEE (reference sequence). The V and J ends lost 3 bases and 4 bases respectively, with 17 bases between them. Filled out from reference TRBV5-4 and TRBJ1-3, the complete variable domain reads ETGVTQSPTHLIKTRGQQVTLRCSSQSGHNTVSWYQQALGQGPQFIFQYYREEENGRGNFPPRFSGLQFPNYSSELNVNALELDDSALYLCASSSRLNPGGNTIYFGEGSWLTVV.

The rearrangement uses TRBV19 and TRBJ2-7, with TRBD2 identical over 11 bases. Germline V lookup: CDR1 LNHDA, CDR2 SQIVND (reference sequence). This CDR3 is built from 15 residues. After removal of 3 bases from V and 2 bases from J, the junction contained 3 bases not matched to a gene. The CDR3 nucleotides are TGTGCCAGTAGTATTTTTAGCGGGGGGGCCTACGAGCAGTACGTC. Translated: CASSIFSGGAYEQYV.

The V gene is TRBV7-2, the J gene TRBJ1-5, with D maybe TRBD1 (6 bases). Trimming took off 0 bases at V and 2 bases at J, with 14 bases between the two ends. This CDR3 is 17 amino acids long. Looked up from germline, CDR1 is SGHTA and CDR2 is FQGNSA. In DNA, the CDR3 is TGTGCCAGCAGCTTAGCGGTTGGGGGCGCTGGCAATCAGCCCCAGCATTTT. Translation: CASSLAVGGAGNQPQHF.

The CDR3 sequence is CASSLAGVGEKLFF. The CDR3 DNA reads TGTGCCAGCAGTTTAGCAGGGGTGGGTGAAAAACTGTTTTTT. The chain joins TRBV28 to TRBJ1-4; possibly TRBD1 for D (6 bases). Trimming stripped 2 bases from V and 7 bases from J, with 11 bases between. CDR1 and CDR2 from the germline V gene are MDHEN and SYDVKM. The CDR3 is made up of 14 amino acids.

This clone was counted between two and nine times. V and J are TRBV5-1 and TRBJ1-5; weak D call: TRBD1 (5 bases). V was clipped by 7 bases and J by 4 bases, with 27 bases between them. Germline CDR1 reads SGHRS; CDR2 reads YFSETQ. The CDR3 contains 18 residues. The DNA of the CDR3 is TGCGCCAGCTGTTGTCCTCAGGGCCGACGAATTGAGAATCAGCCCCAGCATTTT. It encodes CASCCPQGRRIENQPQHF.

The V gene is TRBV4-3, the J gene TRBJ2-3; TRBD2 might be the D (6 bases). From germline, CDR1 is LGHNA and CDR2 YSLEER. The V end lost 0 bases, the J end lost 6 bases, and 16 bases lay between the germline ends. CDR3 size: 16 residues. CDR3: CASSQDQSNGGDTQYF. Here the CDR3 DNA reads TGCGCCAGCAGCCAAGATCAGAGTAACGGGGGTGATACGCAGTATTTT.

The chain joins TRBV6-5 to TRBJ1-2, with 9 positions matching TRBD1. The CDR3 extends over 15 amino acids. In germline, CDR1 is MNHEY, CDR2 SVGAGI. V gave up 6 bases and J gave up 7 bases; unmatched junction bases: 12. Written as DNA, the CDR3 is TGTGCCAGCAGGACTTGGGACAGGGCGGGTGGTGGCTACACCTTC. Its translation: CASRTWDRAGGGYTF.

The chain employs TRBV7-2 and TRBJ1-2; TRBD1 is a possible D gene (6 bases). V lost 5 bases and J lost 8, with 12 bases in between. Germline V CDR1 and CDR2: SGHTA, FQGNSA. The CDR3 spans 12 residues. Here the CDR3 reads CASSIDRRGYTF. Here the CDR3 DNA reads TGTGCCAGCAGCATAGACAGGCGCGGCTACACCTTC.

The CDR3 DNA reads TGTGCCAGCAGTGGCCCGACAGGAACAAATTCACCCCTCCACTTT. It is translated as CASSGPTGTNSPLHF. The chain uses TRBV2 and TRBJ1-6; possible D gene TRBD1, 6 bases. The CDR3 extends over 15 amino acids. Germline CDR1 SNHLY, CDR2 FYNNEI. V lost 4 bases and J lost 7, with 14 bases in between.

The rearrangement links TRBV9 to TRBJ2-3; TRBD2 aligns across 9 bases. Germline V CDR1 and CDR2: SGDLS, YYNGEE. V lost 6 bases to trimming and J lost 2 bases; unmatched junction nucleotides: 10. The CDR3 is 16 amino acids. The CDR3 reads CASTVTSSGATDTQYF. The CDR3 region has the DNA TGTGCCAGCACCGTTACCTCTAGCGGGGCCACAGATACGCAGTATTTT.

The chain is built from TRBV7-2 and TRBJ1-1; the D is unclear. This CDR3 contains 12 residues. V was trimmed by 10 bases and J by 5 bases, leaving 14 bases between them. CDR1 is SGHTA, CDR2 FQGNSA, per germline. The CDR3, as DNA: TGTGCCACCAAATTGGGAGGGACTGAAGCTTTCTTT. It yields the protein CATKLGGTEAFF.

The chain couples TRBV12-3 or TRBV12-4 to TRBJ1-4, with a possible D match to TRBD1 (6 bases). There are 13 residues in the CDR3. V lost 6 bases and J 3 bases, leaving 8 bases between the germline ends. CDR3 loop: CASRTGPNEKLFF. The CDR3 bases are TGTGCCAGCAGGACAGGTCCTAATGAAAAACTGTTTTTT.

In nucleotides, the CDR3 is TGTGCCACCGCCTCCGGGACATCCCGCACAGATACGCAGTATTTT. This gives the protein CATASGTSRTDTQYF. The chain combines TRBV10-3 with TRBJ2-3; a possible D gene is TRBD1 (6 bases). The CDR3 extends over 15 amino acids. The germline CDR1 and CDR2 sequences are ENHRY and SYGVKD. V was pared by 10 bases and J by 1 base, with 18 bases between.

The V gene is TRBV10-3, the J gene TRBJ1-3; no definite D call. CDR3 size: 13 residues. Deletions cut 8 bases from V and 0 bases from J, with 8 bases between. Germline CDR1 is ENHRY and CDR2 is SYGVKD. In DNA form, the CDR3 reads TGTGCCATCCGGGTGAGCTCTGGAAACACCATATATTTT. This gives the protein CAIRVSSGNTIYF.

The chain is built from TRBV7-2 and TRBJ2-7, with 10 bases fitting TRBD2. Germline V gives CDR1 SGHTA, CDR2 FQGNSA. The CDR3 sequence is 15 residues long. Losses at the gene ends were 3 bases for V and 1 base for J; bases not matched to a gene: 3. The CDR3 coding sequence is TGTGCCAGCAGCTTGGTTAGCGGGGGGTCCTACGAGCAGTACTTC. Translated, it gives CASSLVSGGSYEQYF.

This chain uses TRBV27 with TRBJ1-5; perhaps TRBD1 as D (6 bases). Germline assignment: CDR1 MNHEY and CDR2 SMNVEV (reference sequence). This CDR3 has 13 residues. V lost 4 bases to trimming and J lost 11 bases, with 15 bases between them. The CDR3, as DNA: TGTGCCAGCAGTTCGCAGGGGAGTTTGGCCCAGCATTTT. Translating gives CASSSQGSLAQHF.

V is TRBV6-5 and J is TRBJ2-7; D remains unclear. The CDR3 has 13 residues. Germline-derived CDR1 and CDR2 are MNHEY and SVGAGI. With 8 bases removed from V and 9 bases from J, the gap between germline ends came to 20 bases. Here the CDR3 reads CASALEHWSVQYV. Written as DNA, the CDR3 is TGTGCCAGCGCACTTGAACACTGGAGCGTGCAGTACGTC.

This clone appeared a few times. This chain links TRBV18 with TRBJ1-1; a weak D match, TRBD1 (5 bases). CDR1 is KGHSH and CDR2 is LQKENI in the germline V gene. The CDR3 runs to 15 residues. V lost 3 bases to trimming and J lost 3 bases, with 14 bases between them. Here the CDR3 reads CASSPGPVRYTEAFF. CDR3 sequence (DNA): TGTGCCAGCTCACCGGGGCCGGTTAGGTACACTGAAGCTTTCTTT.